The clone carrying this TCR beta chain is a singleton in its sample. This sample was included in a study of T cell changes during pregnancy in multiple sclerosis. Libraries were prepared by immunoSEQ multiplex PCR; TCRdb keeps only in-frame clonotypes and omits some of them. The table lists 45,000 to 65,000 clones, over 90% of them singletons. J lost 3 bases, V lost 3 bases, and 11 bases had no gene match. Per germline, CDR1 SGHNT and CDR2 YYREEE (reference sequence). The CDR3 has 16 amino acids. This clonotype was sampled from a female donor with multiple sclerosis, enrolled in a pregnancy study. The chain carries TRBV5-4 and TRBJ2-5; 7 nucleotides line up with TRBD1. The starting material was CD8+ T cells from peripheral blood mononuclear cells, obtained in the third trimester of pregnancy. The CDR3: CASSWSWHRGEETQYF. The CDR3 nucleotides are TGTGCCAGCAGCTGGTCCTGGCACAGGGGTGAAGAGACCCAGTACTTC.